These T cell receptor beta chains were read from a single sample in a study of cytomegalovirus exposure and HLA in healthy donors. Clones were read by immunoSEQ multiplex PCR, and TCRdb kept only the in-frame ones, dropping some. The sample has 150,000 to 200,000 clones; approximately 85% are singletons. The sequenced sample consisted of PBMCs. These receptors were obtained from a woman in her late teens or twenties in good health and CMV-seronegative. Each CDR3 is given with its conserved first and last residue. A D gene is named only where the DNA matches it firmly. Clone size appears in some rows only: once, few, many, or a class for an expanded clone.

V gene: TRBV7-4
J gene: TRBJ2-5
clone size: NA
D gene: TRBD2
CDR3 DNA: TGTGCCAGCTCGCCCGGGGGGGGTTTGGAGACCCAGTACTTC
CDR3 protein: CASSPGGGLETQYF

V gene: TRBV18
J gene: TRBJ1-3
clone size: NA
D gene: NA
CDR3 DNA: TGTGCCAGCTCGCTAGACAGGAACTCTGGAAACACCATATATTTT
CDR3 protein: CASSLDRNSGNTIYF

V gene: TRBV5-1
J gene: TRBJ1-2
clone size: NA
D gene: NA
CDR3 DNA: TGCGCCAGCAGCTTGTCGGCAGGCGAAGCTAACTATGGCTACACCTTC
CDR3 protein: CASSLSAGEANYGYTF

V gene: TRBV28
J gene: TRBJ1-3
clone size: NA
D gene: NA
CDR3 DNA: TGTGCCAGCAGTTTCGCACAGCCTGGAAACACCATATATTTT
CDR3 protein: CASSFAQPGNTIYF

V gene: TRBV7-9
J gene: TRBJ2-3
clone size: NA
D gene: NA
CDR3 DNA: TGTGCCAGCAGCTTACGACAGGAAAACACAGATACGCAGTATTTT
CDR3 protein: CASSLRQENTDTQYF

V gene: TRBV6-5
J gene: TRBJ2-7
clone size: NA
D gene: NA
CDR3 DNA: TGTGCCAGCAGCTGGCAGGGGCCCACCTCTCCGGAGCAGTACTTC
CDR3 protein: CASSWQGPTSPEQYF

V gene: TRBV7-9
J gene: TRBJ2-3
clone size: NA
D gene: NA
CDR3 DNA: TGTGCCAGCAGCGCGACGGCGGCTAGCACAGATACGCAGTATTTT
CDR3 protein: CASSATAASTDTQYF

V gene: TRBV29-1
J gene: TRBJ2-7
clone size: few
D gene: NA
CDR3 DNA: TGCAGCGGTGTACAGGGTCCCGAGCAGTACTTC
CDR3 protein: CSGVQGPEQYF

V gene: TRBV7-9
J gene: TRBJ2-1
clone size: NA
D gene: NA
CDR3 DNA: TGTGCCAGCAGCTATTACACATCTGAGGAGAATGAGCAGTTCTTC
CDR3 protein: CASSYYTSEENEQFF

V gene: TRBV5-6
J gene: TRBJ2-7
clone size: NA
D gene: TRBD1
CDR3 DNA: TGTGCCAGCAGCTTCGGAGACAGGGGATACGAGCAGTACTTC
CDR3 protein: CASSFGDRGYEQYF

V gene: TRBV14
J gene: TRBJ2-5
clone size: NA
D gene: NA
CDR3 DNA: TGTGCCAGCAGTCAGCCGGGACTTCGAGCCTTTGAGACCCAGTACTTC
CDR3 protein: CASSQPGLRAFETQYF

V gene: TRBV7-9
J gene: TRBJ1-3
clone size: NA
D gene: NA
CDR3 DNA: TGTGCCAGCAGCTCCCTGATGACAGGCTCTGGAAACACCATATATTTT
CDR3 protein: CASSSLMTGSGNTIYF

V gene: TRBV10-3
J gene: TRBJ2-5
clone size: NA
D gene: TRBD1
CDR3 DNA: TGTGCCATCAGTGAGGTGACAGGGCCCCTCCAAGAGACCCAGTACTTC
CDR3 protein: CAISEVTGPLQETQYF

V gene: TRBV2
J gene: TRBJ1-1
clone size: NA
D gene: NA
CDR3 DNA: TGTGCCAGTCGCGCCGAGACAGTAAACACTGAAGCTTTCTTT
CDR3 protein: CASRAETVNTEAFF

V gene: TRBV6-1
J gene: TRBJ1-1
clone size: NA
D gene: NA
CDR3 DNA: TGTGCCAGCAGGGGAACAGGGAACACTGAAGCTTTCTTT
CDR3 protein: CASRGTGNTEAFF

V gene: TRBV5-1
J gene: TRBJ2-3
clone size: NA
D gene: NA
CDR3 DNA: TGCGCCAGCAGCTTGACAGGTCCACGGGATACGCAGTATTTT
CDR3 protein: CASSLTGPRDTQYF

V gene: TRBV5-4
J gene: TRBJ2-3
clone size: NA
D gene: TRBD2
CDR3 DNA: TGTGCCAGCACTCTGCGGGGGGCTGGCCAAAGCACAGATACGCAGTATTTT
CDR3 protein: CASTLRGAGQSTDTQYF

V gene: TRBV7-2
J gene: TRBJ2-3
clone size: NA
D gene: NA
CDR3 DNA: TGTGCCAGCAGCTTCAATGGCCCTCCGGATACGCAGTATTTT
CDR3 protein: CASSFNGPPDTQYF

V gene: TRBV5-1
J gene: TRBJ1-3
clone size: few
D gene: NA
CDR3 DNA: TGCGCCAGCAGCACCGACAGCTACTCTGGAAACACCATATATTTT
CDR3 protein: CASSTDSYSGNTIYF

V gene: TRBV27
J gene: TRBJ2-1
clone size: NA
D gene: NA
CDR3 DNA: TGTGCCAGCAGCCTGGCCTGGTCCTACAATGAGCAGTTCTTC
CDR3 protein: CASSLAWSYNEQFF

V gene: TRBV2
J gene: TRBJ1-4
clone size: NA
D gene: TRBD1
CDR3 DNA: TGTGCCAGCAGACAGGGGTCGTCTGAAAAACTGTTTTTT
CDR3 protein: CASRQGSSEKLFF

V gene: TRBV15
J gene: TRBJ2-7
clone size: NA
D gene: NA
CDR3 DNA: TGTGCCACCAGCAGAGACCCAGGGCTGTACGAGCAGTACTTC
CDR3 protein: CATSRDPGLYEQYF

V gene: TRBV10-1
J gene: TRBJ1-1
clone size: few
D gene: TRBD1
CDR3 DNA: TGCGCCAGCAGTGACAGGGGGCCTGGTGAAGCTTTCTTT
CDR3 protein: CASSDRGPGEAFF

V gene: TRBV9
J gene: TRBJ2-7
clone size: NA
D gene: NA
CDR3 DNA: TGTGCCAGCAGCCCCGGTACGAGTTACGAGCAGTACTTC
CDR3 protein: CASSPGTSYEQYF

V gene: TRBV4-2
J gene: TRBJ1-6
clone size: once
D gene: NA
CDR3 DNA: TGTGCCAGCAGCCAAGCCGGTAGGCAGGCCTATAGCTCCTATAATTCACCCCTCCACTTT
CDR3 protein: CASSQAGRQAYSSYNSPLHF